The 18 T cell receptor beta chains below all came from one sample that was sequenced in a study of cytomegalovirus exposure and HLA in healthy donors. The PCR ran on 60 Vbeta and 13 Jbeta primers. TCRdb's copy holds only in-frame clones and misses some; the assay was immunoSEQ multiplex PCR. The sample lists 180,000 or so clones, roughly 82% occurring once. The sequenced sample consisted of PBMCs. The receptors come from a man between 40 and 49 years old in good health and CMV-seronegative.

The chain couples TRBV28 to TRBJ1-2; D is ambiguous. The CDR3 has 13 amino acids. CDR1 and CDR2 from the germline V gene are MDHEN and SYDVKM. The germline V and J ends were trimmed by 7 bases and 8 bases, with 17 bases remaining between them. The CDR3 sequence: CASKDPQRVGYTF. The CDR3 DNA sequence: TGTGCCAGCAAAGACCCCCAGCGAGTCGGCTACACCTTC.

This chain uses TRBV28 with TRBJ2-3; 8 bases map to TRBD1. CDR1 is MDHEN and CDR2 is SYDVKM in the germline V gene. This CDR3 has 17 residues. Unmatched junction bases numbered 10, after V lost 2 bases and J lost 3 bases. The CDR3 bases are TGTGCCAGCAGTTTACGAGGCAGGGGGCGAGAGACAGATACGCAGTATTTT. This sequence encodes CASSLRGRGRETDTQYF.

The rearrangement uses TRBV7-8 and TRBJ2-2; 7 bases agree with TRBD1. The junction had 5 bases not matched to a gene; V was cut back by 2 bases and J by 5 bases. Germline V gene lookup returns CDR1 SGHVS and CDR2 FQNEAQ. This CDR3 is 15 amino acids long. CDR3 coding DNA: TGTGCCAGCAGCTTAAGGGGGCGCGGAACCGGGGAGCTGTTTTTT. Translation gives CASSLRGRGTGELFF.

This sequence joins TRBV28 and TRBJ1-1; 8 nucleotides line up with TRBD1. This CDR3 has 14 amino acids. Germline V gene sequence: CDR1 MDHEN, CDR2 SYDVKM. V shed 6 bases, J shed 8 bases, and the junction held 11 bases outside the gene matches. CDR3 nucleotide sequence: TGTGCCAGCAGCATTAAATGGGACAGGATCGAAGCTTTCTTT. Its translation is CASSIKWDRIEAFF.

The chain couples TRBV28 to TRBJ1-5; D gene uncertain. Trimming left V 4 bases short and J 0 bases short, with 10 bases between. The CDR3 is 15 amino acids. Germline CDR1 MDHEN, CDR2 SYDVKM. The CDR3 DNA reads as TGTGCCAGCAGTTCCCGGGATCTTAGCAATCAGCCCCAGCATTTT. Translation: CASSSRDLSNQPQHF.

The CDR3 sequence is CASSPRSGTAYNEQFF. CDR3 sequence (DNA): TGTGCCAGCAGCCCAAGGAGCGGGACTGCCTACAATGAGCAGTTCTTC. J is TRBJ2-1 and V is TRBV7-2; the match to TRBD2 covers 7 bases. The CDR3 is 16 amino acids. Trimming removed 5 bases from V and 2 bases from J; junction bases left unmatched: 9. Germline V gives CDR1 SGHTA, CDR2 FQGNSA.

V and J are TRBV28 and TRBJ2-3; 14 bases map to TRBD2. Germline CDR1 and CDR2: MDHEN and SYDVKM. This CDR3 is built from 12 residues. The ends lost 11 bases at V and 11 bases at J; junction bases unmatched: 6. The CDR3 DNA is TGTGCCGGGGGACTAGCGGGGGTCTTGCAGTATTTT. It codes for CAGGLAGVLQYF.

This clone was picked up a small number of times. The gene calls are TRBV28 and TRBJ1-2; 7 bases match TRBD1. The CDR3 spans 13 residues. After removal of 7 bases from V and 6 bases from J, the junction contained 8 bases not matched to a gene. The germline gives CDR1 MDHEN, CDR2 SYDVKM. CDR3 nucleotides: TGTGCCAGCATTTCAGGGGGTACGCATGGCTACACCTTC. It translates to CASISGGTHGYTF.

V and J are TRBV6-1 and TRBJ1-2; possible D gene TRBD1, 6 bases. Germline V CDR1 and CDR2: MNHNS, SASEGT. Trimming stripped 3 bases from V and 3 bases from J, with 17 bases between. The CDR3 spans 16 residues. CDR3 amino acids: CASSETTPTGDYGYTF. CDR3 DNA sequence: TGTGCCAGCAGTGAGACTACTCCGACAGGTGACTATGGCTACACCTTC.

This chain connects TRBV30 to TRBJ1-1; no clear D gene. In germline, CDR1 is GTSNPN, CDR2 SVGIG (reference sequence). Trimming left V 3 bases short and J 1 base short, with 9 bases between. This CDR3 has 13 amino acids. This chain's CDR3 is CAWRRSGNTEAFF. The CDR3 region has the DNA TGTGCCTGGAGGCGGAGCGGGAACACTGAAGCTTTCTTT.

The chain is built from TRBV19 and TRBJ2-1, with 13 bases fitting TRBD2. Germline CDR1 and CDR2: LNHDA and SQIVND (reference sequence). CDR3 length: 15 residues. V lost 5 bases to trimming and J lost 10 bases; unmatched junction nucleotides: 8. CDR3 protein: CASSFRTSGRQEQFF. The DNA of the CDR3 is TGTGCCAGTAGTTTCCGGACTAGCGGGAGACAAGAGCAGTTCTTC.

This chain joins TRBV19 and TRBJ2-2; 8 bases line up with TRBD1. The germline V gene encodes CDR1 LNHDA and CDR2 SQIVND (reference sequence). The CDR3 loop spans 14 amino acids. J gave up 7 bases and V 5 bases, and 6 bases lay outside the gene matches. The CDR3 DNA follows: TGTGCCAGTAGTTTGACAGGGGTTGGCGGGGAGCTGTTTTTT. Translation: CASSLTGVGGELFF. Complete variable domain (other parts from reference TRBV19 and TRBJ2-2): DGGITQSPKYLFRKEGQNVTLSCEQNLNHDAMYWYRQDPGQGLRLIYYSQIVNDFQKGDIAEGYSVSREKKESFPLTVTSAQKNPTAFYLCASSLTGVGGELFFGEGSRLTVL.

Only one count was recorded for this clone. An end of the junction differs from the germline gene, which may be a read error. The chain's CDR3 is CAEGHHEQYF. CDR3 bases: TGCGCGGAGGGCCATCACGAGCAGTACTTC. The chain has TRBV14 and TRBJ2-7, with a tentative D call TRBD2 (6 bases). The germline V gene encodes CDR1 SGHDN and CDR2 FVKESK. The CDR3 contains 10 residues.

CDR3 DNA sequence: TGTGCCAGCAGCCGGGACAGAGGGGACGAGCAGTACTTC. It is translated as CASSRDRGDEQYF. The chain has TRBV7-2 and TRBJ2-7, with TRBD1 matching over 7 bases. Germline V lookup: CDR1 SGHTA, CDR2 FQGNSA. Trimming took 5 bases from V and 5 from J; bases not matched to a gene: 6. This CDR3 has 13 residues.

The CDR3 reads CAWTPGTGGFINSPLHF. DNA for the CDR3: TGTGCCTGGACACCCGGGACAGGGGGCTTCATTAATTCACCCCTCCACTTT. The gene calls are TRBV30 and TRBJ1-6, with 12 bases identical to TRBD1. CDR1 and CDR2 (germline): GTSNPN, SVGIG (reference sequence). This CDR3 is 17 amino acids long. Unmatched junction bases numbered 10, after V lost 4 bases and J lost 6 bases.

Concerning this clone: One end of the junction is discordant with germline, which a read error may explain. The chain's CDR3 is CASSPQQGPRETQYF. The CDR3 bases are TGTGCTAGCAGCCCTCAACAGGGTCCTCGCGAGACCCAGTACTTC. The chain employs TRBV7-7 and TRBJ2-5, with D maybe TRBD1 (6 bases). The germline CDR1 and CDR2 sequences are SSHAT and FNYEAQ (reference sequence). The CDR3 sequence is 15 residues long.

The chain uses TRBV2 and TRBJ1-1; D unresolved. The CDR3 length is 15 residues. V was shortened by 5 bases and J by 2 bases, with 15 bases between the two germline ends. Germline CDR1 SNHLY, CDR2 FYNNEI. CDR3 bases: TGTGCCAGCAGTTACAAGTCCGGGAGAAACACTGAAGCTTTCTTT. It is translated as CASSYKSGRNTEAFF.

This clone was detected once. Other DNA sequences from this sample encode an identical CDR3 as well. This sequence joins TRBV5-4 and TRBJ1-1, with D possibly matching TRBD1 (5 bases). The CDR3 is made up of 12 amino acids. Trimming stripped 5 bases from V and 4 bases from J, with 9 bases between. Germline V gives CDR1 SGHNT, CDR2 YYREEE (reference sequence). The CDR3: CASSPGGTEAFF. CDR3 nucleotides: TGTGCCAGCAGTCCGGGGGGCACTGAAGCTTTCTTT.